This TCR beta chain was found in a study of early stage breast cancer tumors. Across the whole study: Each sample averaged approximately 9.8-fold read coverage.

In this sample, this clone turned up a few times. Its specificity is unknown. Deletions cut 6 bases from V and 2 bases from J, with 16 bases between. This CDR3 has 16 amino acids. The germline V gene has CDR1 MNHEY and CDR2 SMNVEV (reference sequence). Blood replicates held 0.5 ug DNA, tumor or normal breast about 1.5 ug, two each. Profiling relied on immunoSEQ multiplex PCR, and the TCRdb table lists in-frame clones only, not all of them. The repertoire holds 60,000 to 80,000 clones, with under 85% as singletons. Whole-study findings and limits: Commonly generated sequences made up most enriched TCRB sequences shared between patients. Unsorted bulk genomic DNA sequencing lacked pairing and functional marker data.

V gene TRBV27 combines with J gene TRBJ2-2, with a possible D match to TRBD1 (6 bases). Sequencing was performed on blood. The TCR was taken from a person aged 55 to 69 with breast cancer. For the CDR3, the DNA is TGTGCCAGCAGGTTGGGACAAGCGATAAACACCGGGGAGCTGTTTTTT. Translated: CASRLGQAINTGELFF.